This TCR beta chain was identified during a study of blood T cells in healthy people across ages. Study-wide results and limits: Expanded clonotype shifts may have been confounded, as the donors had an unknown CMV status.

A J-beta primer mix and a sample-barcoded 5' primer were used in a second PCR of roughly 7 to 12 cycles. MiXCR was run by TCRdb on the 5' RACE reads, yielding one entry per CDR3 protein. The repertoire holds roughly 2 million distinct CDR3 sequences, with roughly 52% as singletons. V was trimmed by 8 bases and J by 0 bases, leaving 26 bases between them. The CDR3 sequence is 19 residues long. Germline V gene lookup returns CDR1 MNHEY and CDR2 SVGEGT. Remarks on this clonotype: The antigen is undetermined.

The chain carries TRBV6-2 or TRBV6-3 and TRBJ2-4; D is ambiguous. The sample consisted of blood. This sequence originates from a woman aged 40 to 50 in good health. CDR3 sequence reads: CASSDVPQNFPRAKNIQYF. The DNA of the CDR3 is TGTGCCAGCTCAGATGTCCCACAGAACTTCCCTAGAGCCAAAAACATTCAGTACTTC.